The rows below give T cell receptor beta chains drawn from one sample of a study of cytomegalovirus exposure and HLA in healthy donors. TCRdb's table, derived via immunoSEQ multiplex PCR, lists solely in-frame clones and lacks some. Of about 200,000 clones in the sample, roughly 83% were seen once. The sample comprised PBMCs. All receptors derive from a male donor in good health and CMV-seropositive. Each CDR3 is given with its conserved first and last residue. Each record gives: D gene, V gene, J gene, clone size, CDR3 protein, CDR3 DNA. A D gene is named only where the DNA matches it firmly. Expanded clones are given a class, and other clones once, few, many or no size at all.

D: NA; V: TRBV30; J: TRBJ2-1; size: NA; CDR3: CAWSVPPGDLDEQFF; DNA: TGTGCCTGGAGTGTACCCCCGGGAGATCTGGATGAGCAGTTCTTC
D: TRBD1; V: TRBV7-9; J: TRBJ2-7; size: NA; CDR3: CASSSWTGIYEQYF; DNA: TGTGCCAGCAGCTCCTGGACAGGGATCTACGAGCAGTACTTC
D: NA; V: TRBV7-8; J: TRBJ1-2; size: few; CDR3: CASSLSGWEGSQGGYTF; DNA: TGTGCCAGCAGCTTATCGGGGTGGGAGGGCAGCCAAGGTGGCTACACCTTC
D: NA; V: TRBV28; J: TRBJ1-3; size: NA; CDR3: CASSVARAGNTIYF; DNA: TGTGCCAGCAGTGTCGCCAGGGCTGGAAACACCATATATTTT
D: TRBD1; V: TRBV6-5; J: TRBJ2-2; size: NA; CDR3: CASSPGQGRTGELFF; DNA: TGTGCCAGCAGTCCAGGACAGGGTCGGACCGGGGAGCTGTTTTTT
D: NA; V: TRBV10-3; J: TRBJ2-2; size: NA; CDR3: CAISTSNSGELFF; DNA: TGTGCCATCAGTACTAGTAACTCCGGGGAGCTGTTTTTT
D: TRBD2; V: TRBV9; J: TRBJ2-7; size: NA; CDR3: CASSVDAGGAYEQYF; DNA: TGTGCCAGCAGCGTAGATGCGGGAGGCGCCTACGAGCAGTACTTC
D: TRBD2; V: TRBV11-2; J: TRBJ2-7; size: NA; CDR3: CASSLILAGDYEQYF; DNA: TGTGCCAGCAGCTTAATACTAGCGGGAGACTACGAGCAGTACTTC
D: NA; V: TRBV4-1; J: TRBJ2-7; size: NA; CDR3: CASSQDQASGAHEQYF; DNA: TGCGCCAGCAGCCAAGATCAAGCGTCAGGGGCCCACGAGCAGTACTTC
D: NA; V: TRBV30; J: TRBJ1-1; size: NA; CDR3: CAWRGRAEAFF; DNA: TGTGCCTGGAGGGGCAGGGCTGAAGCTTTCTTT
D: NA; V: TRBV18; J: TRBJ1-3; size: NA; CDR3: CASSPQPLSSGNTIYF; DNA: TGTGCCAGCTCACCACAGCCTCTGAGCTCTGGAAACACCATATATTTT
D: NA; V: TRBV4-2; J: TRBJ2-7; size: NA; CDR3: CASSQVAYEQYF; DNA: TGTGCCAGCAGCCAAGTAGCGTACGAGCAGTACTTC
D: NA; V: TRBV9; J: TRBJ2-3; size: NA; CDR3: CASSLSSGQGTDTQYF; DNA: TGTGCCAGCAGCCTCTCCTCGGGACAAGGTACAGATACGCAGTATTTT
D: TRBD1; V: TRBV9; J: TRBJ2-7; size: NA; CDR3: CASSAGGAPYEQYF; DNA: TGTGCCAGCAGCGCAGGGGGCGCACCCTACGAGCAGTACTTC
D: NA; V: TRBV6-5; J: TRBJ1-5; size: NA; CDR3: CASSQQGNQPQHF; DNA: TGTGCCAGCAGCCAACAGGGAAATCAGCCCCAGCATTTT
D: TRBD2; V: TRBV6-5; J: TRBJ2-1; size: NA; CDR3: CASSSSGSIAYNEQFF; DNA: TGTGCCAGCAGTTCCAGCGGGAGTATTGCCTACAATGAGCAGTTCTTC
D: NA; V: TRBV18; J: TRBJ2-5; size: once; CDR3: CASSPSQETQYF; DNA: TGTGCCAGCTCACCCTCCCAAGAGACCCAGTACTTC
D: TRBD2; V: TRBV5-1; J: TRBJ2-7; size: NA; CDR3: CASSLLAGNYEQYF; DNA: TGCGCCAGCAGCTTACTAGCGGGGAACTACGAGCAGTACTTC
D: TRBD2; V: TRBV4-3; J: TRBJ2-3; size: NA; CDR3: CASSQDTGAGGPDTQYF; DNA: TGCGCCAGCAGCCAAGATACGGGAGCGGGGGGGCCAGATACGCAGTATTTT
D: NA; V: TRBV29-1; J: TRBJ2-7; size: NA; CDR3: CSVEGEGHLYEQYF; DNA: TGCAGCGTTGAAGGGGAGGGACATCTGTACGAGCAGTACTTC
D: TRBD1; V: TRBV6-5; J: TRBJ2-7; size: few; CDR3: CASSETTGGEQYF; DNA: TGTGCCAGCAGTGAGACCACAGGGGGGGAGCAGTACTTC
D: TRBD1; V: TRBV9; J: TRBJ1-1; size: NA; CDR3: CASSVLGTGGTEAFF; DNA: TGTGCCAGCAGCGTTCTAGGGACAGGAGGTACTGAAGCTTTCTTT
D: TRBD2; V: TRBV6-6; J: TRBJ2-3; size: NA; CDR3: CASSATGLATDTQYF; DNA: TGTGCCAGCAGTGCTACGGGACTAGCAACAGATACGCAGTATTTT
D: TRBD1; V: TRBV28; J: TRBJ1-3; size: NA; CDR3: CASSLVQGVGNTIYF; DNA: TGTGCCAGCAGTTTAGTACAGGGGGTTGGAAACACCATATATTTT
D: NA; V: TRBV7-9; J: TRBJ1-1; size: NA; CDR3: CASSLGYEAFF; DNA: TGTGCCAGCAGCCTAGGTTATGAAGCTTTCTTT
D: NA; V: TRBV7-8; J: TRBJ2-3; size: NA; CDR3: CASNHPSGATDTQYF; DNA: TGTGCCAGCAACCATCCCTCAGGGGCAACAGATACGCAGTATTTT
D: NA; V: TRBV19; J: TRBJ2-1; size: NA; CDR3: CASSHLGLGAPIQFF; DNA: TGTGCCAGTAGTCATCTGGGGCTAGGCGCGCCAATTCAGTTCTTC
D: TRBD2; V: TRBV25-1; J: TRBJ2-1; size: few; CDR3: CASSELSGGAYNEQFF; DNA: TGTGCCAGCAGTGAATTAAGCGGGGGGGCCTACAATGAGCAGTTCTTC
D: TRBD2; V: TRBV7-8; J: TRBJ2-3; size: NA; CDR3: CASSLVASGGAYADTQYF; DNA: TGTGCCAGCAGCTTAGTGGCTAGCGGGGGGGCCTATGCAGATACGCAGTATTTT
D: TRBD1; V: TRBV27; J: TRBJ1-6; size: NA; CDR3: CASSSPGQGGENSPLHF; DNA: TGTGCCAGCAGTTCGCCGGGACAGGGGGGTGAAAATTCACCCCTCCACTTT
D: TRBD1; V: TRBV14; J: TRBJ1-1; size: once; CDR3: CASSRAGTAQAFF; DNA: TGTGCCAGCAGCCGGGCCGGGACAGCGCAAGCTTTCTTT
D: NA; V: TRBV4-3; J: TRBJ1-4; size: once; CDR3: CASSPGAGSPEKLFF; DNA: TGCGCCAGCAGCCCAGGCGCGGGGTCTCCTGAAAAACTGTTTTTT
D: NA; V: TRBV7-6; J: TRBJ2-2; size: NA; CDR3: CACGTYNTGELFF; DNA: TGTGCCTGCGGGACTTATAACACCGGGGAGCTGTTTTTT
D: NA; V: TRBV7-2; J: TRBJ2-7; size: NA; CDR3: CASSSSAYEQYF; DNA: TGTGCCAGCAGCTCTTCGGCCTACGAGCAGTACTTC
D: TRBD1; V: TRBV6-4; J: TRBJ1-5; size: NA; CDR3: CASSVQGTERDQPQHF; DNA: TGTGCCAGCAGTGTACAGGGGACCGAGAGGGATCAGCCCCAGCATTTT
D: NA; V: TRBV28; J: TRBJ2-7; size: NA; CDR3: CASSRRAYEQYF; DNA: TGTGCCAGCAGCCGGCGGGCCTACGAGCAGTACTTC
D: TRBD2; V: TRBV7-2; J: TRBJ2-7; size: NA; CDR3: CASSLVTPIAGVSYEQYF; DNA: TGTGCCAGCAGCTTAGTGACCCCAATAGCGGGAGTATCCTACGAGCAGTACTTC
D: TRBD2; V: TRBV11-2; J: TRBJ2-1; size: NA; CDR3: CASTVLAGDLYEQFF; DNA: TGTGCCAGCACCGTCCTAGCGGGAGATCTCTATGAGCAGTTCTTC
D: NA; V: TRBV6-5; J: TRBJ2-3; size: NA; CDR3: CASSFDRGTQYF; DNA: TGTGCCAGCAGTTTCGATCGCGGTACGCAGTATTTT
D: TRBD2; V: TRBV5-4; J: TRBJ2-7; size: NA; CDR3: CASSPASGRFSYEQYF; DNA: TGTGCCAGCAGCCCGGCTAGCGGGAGGTTCTCCTACGAGCAGTACTTC
D: TRBD1; V: TRBV28; J: TRBJ2-5; size: few; CDR3: CASKDREPQQYF; DNA: TGTGCCAGCAAGGACAGGGAACCCCAGCAGTACTTC
D: TRBD1; V: TRBV6-5; J: TRBJ2-7; size: NA; CDR3: CASYQPGTGRYEQYF; DNA: TGTGCCAGCTACCAACCCGGGACAGGACGCTACGAGCAGTACTTC
D: TRBD2; V: TRBV6-4; J: TRBJ2-7; size: NA; CDR3: CASSPIAGGSYEQYF; DNA: TGTGCCAGCAGTCCCATAGCGGGGGGCTCCTACGAGCAGTACTTC
D: TRBD1; V: TRBV7-9; J: TRBJ2-2; size: NA; CDR3: CASSNIDREPPGELFF; DNA: TGTGCCAGCAGCAATATTGACAGGGAGCCCCCCGGGGAGCTGTTTTTT
D: NA; V: TRBV6-5; J: TRBJ2-7; size: NA; CDR3: CASSYSGEVPYEQYF; DNA: TGTGCCAGCAGTTACTCGGGGGAGGTCCCCTACGAGCAGTACTTC
D: NA; V: TRBV5-1; J: TRBJ1-3; size: few; CDR3: CASSLDLVNTIYF; DNA: TGCGCCAGCAGCTTGGACTTGGTAAACACCATATATTTT
D: TRBD2; V: TRBV7-3; J: TRBJ2-7; size: NA; CDR3: CASSARESGEQYF; DNA: TGTGCCAGCAGCGCGCGGGAGTCTGGAGAGCAGTACTTC
D: NA; V: TRBV13; J: TRBJ2-3; size: NA; CDR3: CASSMGRTDTQYF; DNA: TGTGCCAGCAGCATGGGGCGCACAGATACGCAGTATTTT
D: NA; V: TRBV4-1; J: TRBJ1-5; size: few; CDR3: CASSPGLTLQGDQPQHF; DNA: TGCGCCAGCAGCCCCGGATTAACGCTACAGGGTGATCAGCCCCAGCATTTT
D: NA; V: TRBV15; J: TRBJ2-4; size: NA; CDR3: CATSRENREGVKNIQYF; DNA: TGTGCCACCAGCAGGGAAAACAGGGAAGGAGTCAAAAACATTCAGTACTTC
D: TRBD2; V: TRBV7-9; J: TRBJ2-3; size: once; CDR3: CSILLAGTSNTDTQYF; DNA: TGTTCCATCCTCCTAGCCGGGACTAGCAACACAGATACGCAGTATTTT
D: TRBD1; V: TRBV5-1; J: TRBJ2-4; size: NA; CDR3: CASSSGGLAKNIQYF; DNA: TGCGCCAGCAGCTCAGGGGGCTTAGCCAAAAACATTCAGTACTTC
D: TRBD2; V: TRBV9; J: TRBJ2-1; size: NA; CDR3: CASNGGGDNEQFF; DNA: TGTGCCAGCAATGGCGGGGGGGACAATGAGCAGTTCTTC
D: TRBD1; V: TRBV5-6; J: TRBJ2-7; size: NA; CDR3: CASSVGTGGYEQYF; DNA: TGTGCCAGCAGCGTCGGGACAGGGGGTTACGAGCAGTACTTC
D: TRBD2; V: TRBV6-6; J: TRBJ2-3; size: NA; CDR3: CASWGTSSPDTQYF; DNA: TGTGCCAGCTGGGGGACTAGCTCCCCAGATACGCAGTATTTT